This T cell receptor (beta chain) came from a study of identical twins (dated by TCRdb to the mid-2010s). Turning to the overall study: To test whether fetal clonotypes persist, this study deep-sequenced TCR alpha and beta repertoires from monozygotic twins, from unrelated adults of various ages, and from cord blood. To rule out contamination, the twin experiments were replicated at different times with different library preparation protocols. The study at large found these results: The excess sharing between twins in beta out-of-frame sequences was weaker because fewer shared sequences reduced the signal-to-noise ratio. Because the same donors could not be followed over many years, the conclusions depended on cross-sectional statistical analysis. In monozygotic twins, out-of-frame TCR alpha sharing was systematically underestimated by recombination models, although the models agreed with sharing between unrelated individuals. Abundant cord blood beta clonotypes carried fewer insertions; young adult naive repertoires showed a weaker similar trend, while memory repertoires showed none. Invariant T cells such as MAIT and iNKT could partly confound zero-insertion analyses, though diverse VJ usage argued against this for most clonotypes. Compared with coincidental sharing between unrelated individuals, out-of-frame TCR alpha sequences shared between twins had an excess of sequences with low generation probability.

This clonotype was seen only a few times. The clone's antigen remains unknown. Nothing much larger sits one base from this clone, and base qualities are not available. All donors were healthy Caucasians. Three pairs of female monozygotic twins, all aged roughly 18 to 29 years, were included in the twin cohort. The RNA used for TCR libraries was isolated from peripheral blood mononuclear cells. The library was obtained by 5' RACE. The sequencer was an Illumina HiSeq 2000. A universal primer binding site was added through template switching, and the final cDNA carried a unique molecular identifier so that TCR cDNA molecules could be counted accurately. First-strand cDNA for TCR alpha and beta chains was synthesized from specific primers in the conserved constant-segment region. To control for contamination, every cDNA library was double barcoded, receiving both a SMART-Mk sample barcode and Illumina barcodes. TruSeq adapter sequences and Illumina sample barcodes were added in two successive PCR steps. Sequencing of the TCR alpha and beta cDNA libraries was done on the Illumina HiSeq platform using custom primers. The published analysis was carried out like this. Raw reads were processed with MiGEC to extract unique molecular identifiers, and MiXCR was used to determine CDR3 positions. For each individual, recombination models were inferred using an EM algorithm with the repgenHMM and IGoR tools. Shared clonotype analysis was performed with the tcR package in R, normalizing sharing by the product of cloneset sizes. To study raw recombination without the effects of thymic and clonal selection, out-of-frame nonproductive sequences were analyzed. The raw public data were reprocessed by TCRdb itself: fastp quality trimming at Q25, MiXCR clonotype calling, in-frame beta chains only. Every entry covers one CDR3 protein and lists the most common genes and DNA from its rows. None of the V and J calls come from the authors' own analysis; TCRdb made them. In this sample the table shows about 730,000 distinct CDR3 sequences, around 20% of which occur a single time. The leading ten clones occupy 4% to 5.5% of the sample.

The same sample was also studied in work on T cells expressing NK-cell markers. The second study also describes: TCR beta-chain repertoires were profiled in sorted CD3+CD56+NKG2C+, CD3+CD56+NKG2C- and CD3+CD56-NKG2C+ T-cell subsets from fewer than 10 donors. Among the eight sequenced donors, seven were HCMV-seropositive and one was HCMV-seronegative. To restrict sorting to alphabetaTCR-expressing T cells, an anti-gammadeltaTCR antibody was added in several experiments. For several donors, the dominant CD3+CD56+NKG2C+ clonotypes were among the top 10 CD8+ clonotypes and accounted for about 1.0-7.0% of CD8+ T cells. Those dominant clonotypes were again the most abundant among CD3+CD56-NKG2C+ cells in a handful of donors, at about 28.3-65%. Whether the expanded NKG2C-expressing T cell clones were specific for HCMV antigens was left unclear. The eight sequenced donors were randomly selected healthy volunteers, three men and five women. A commercial ELISA kit detecting HCMV-specific IgG in serum was used to determine HCMV serostatus. For a handful of donors, bulk peripheral blood T-cell repertoires were also sequenced from unsorted PBMC. MIGEC handled demultiplexing of the reads and grouping by UMI, while MiTCR was used to assemble and quantify clonotypes. To exclude erroneous sequences, any TCR cDNA sequence not supported by at least two reads was discarded. The tcR package was used for downstream repertoire analysis, with clonotypes matched between fractions based on CDR3 nucleotide sequence plus V segment. Antigen specificity was annotated against VDJdb with VDJmatch, allowing one amino acid substitution in CDR3.

The receptor was derived from a woman between 18 and 29 years old in good health. Sequences were obtained from PBMCs.

The DNA sequence follows: TGCAGTGCTGTTACAGGGACTGGGGCCAACGTCCTGACTTTC. Its product reads: CSAVTGTGANVLTF. Recombination linked TRBV20-1 to TRBJ2-6; the D region possibly corresponds to TRBD1 (6 bases align). CDR1 and CDR2 are drawn from the germline V gene (reference sequence): DFQATT, SNEGSKA. V is clipped by 5 bases and J by 2 bases, and the sequence between their germline boundaries is 10 bases long. The CDR3 covers 14 residues, taking in both the cysteine and the phenylalanine. Only the CDR3 DNA is retained, 42 bases long and in frame from the first base.